A selection of T cell receptor beta chains follows, all from one sample in a study of graft-versus-host responses after intestinal transplantation. Their antigens are not known. TCRdb keeps only in-frame clones here, not all; method: immunoSEQ multiplex PCR. The table records 60,000 to 80,000 clones, about 90% of them present only once. The sample consisted of unstimulated CD8+ T cells sorted from spleen or lymph node cells, taken before intestinal transplant. Every receptor here comes from a human donor who received an intestinal transplant. The CDR3 runs from the conserved cysteine through the conserved F or W. The D gene is left open where the match is weak. Clone size is shown for a subset of rows, as once, few, many or a class of expanded clone.

>TRBV10-2|NA|TRBD1|TRBJ1-2
TGCGCCAGCAGTGACTCGGGACAGGGGTGGGAAGGCTACACCTTC
CASSDSGQGWEGYTF
>TRBV2|once|TRBD2|TRBJ2-1
TGTGCCACGGACCCGGGGGGGAGGAATGAGCAGTTCTTC
CATDPGGRNEQFF
>TRBV19|NA|TRBD1|TRBJ2-7
TGTGCCAGTAGTATTGGGACAGGGGACTACGAGCAGTACTTC
CASSIGTGDYEQYF
>TRBV4-2|once|NA|TRBJ1-5
TGTGCCACCGGGACACCCGAGGGCAATCAGCCCCAGCATTTT
CATGTPEGNQPQHF
>TRBV9|NA|NA|TRBJ1-1
TGTGCCAGCAGCGTAGACGGGGGTACTGAAGCTTTCTTT
CASSVDGGTEAFF
>TRBV10-3|NA|TRBD1|TRBJ2-3
TGTGCCATCACCGAGGGGGCCATCCTTACCGATACGCAGTATTTT
CAITEGAILTDTQYF
>TRBV5-1|NA|TRBD2|TRBJ2-3
TGCGCCAGCAGCTTGCACGGGGGGGGCACAGATACGCAGTATTTT
CASSLHGGGTDTQYF
>TRBV6-5|NA|NA|TRBJ1-2
TGTGCCAGCAGTTATAGGGGGACCAAAGGATTTTATGGCTACACCTTC
CASSYRGTKGFYGYTF
>TRBV7-2|NA|TRBD2|TRBJ2-7
TGTGCCAGCAGCCCTCTAGCGGGGAGCTCCTACGAGCAGTACTTC
CASSPLAGSSYEQYF
>TRBV11-3|NA|NA|TRBJ2-7
TGTGCCAGCAGCCCCCAGGACTCATACGAGCAGTACTTC
CASSPQDSYEQYF
>TRBV15|NA|NA|TRBJ2-7
TGTGCCACCAGCCCCCTCCGCGGGCCTTTAATGTACTTC
CATSPLRGPLMYF
>TRBV7-3|NA|TRBD2|TRBJ2-3
TGTGCCAGCAGCTTTCTAGCGGGGGGAGCACATGATACGCAGTATTTT
CASSFLAGGAHDTQYF
>TRBV6-1|NA|NA|TRBJ2-7
TGTGCCAGCGGGCAGATAGTTTACGAGCAGTACTTC
CASGQIVYEQYF
>TRBV11-2|NA|NA|TRBJ1-4
TGTGCCAGCAGCTTTGGGGGGAGAACTGAAAAACTGTTTTTT
CASSFGGRTEKLFF
>TRBV18|NA|TRBD2|TRBJ2-2
TGTGCCAGCTCACCACCTCCCGGGGGGATGAACACCGGGGAGCTGTTTTTT
CASSPPPGGMNTGELFF
>TRBV29-1|NA|TRBD1|TRBJ2-3
TGCAGCGTTGAAGGCGGACAGGCAGATACGCAGTATTTT
CSVEGGQADTQYF
>TRBV7-8|NA|TRBD1|TRBJ1-5
TGTGCCAGCAGCTTGGGGGACAGTAATCAGCCCCAGCATTTT
CASSLGDSNQPQHF
>TRBV5-4|NA|NA|TRBJ1-1
TGTGCCAGCAACCACCCAGACAGGATGGACACTGAAGCTTTCTTT
CASNHPDRMDTEAFF
>TRBV2|NA|NA|TRBJ1-2
TGTGCCAGCCTTACAGGCGACTATGGCTACACCTTC
CASLTGDYGYTF
>TRBV7-8|NA|NA|TRBJ2-5
TGTGCCAGCAGGGGACTCCAAGAGACCCAGTACTTC
CASRGLQETQYF
>TRBV6-1|NA|TRBD1|TRBJ1-4
TGTGCCAGCAGTGAAGGGTTCGACAGGGCAGGTGAAAAACTGTTTTTT
CASSEGFDRAGEKLFF
>TRBV9|NA|TRBD2|TRBJ2-3
TGTGCCAGCAGCCTCGGGGGGGCAGATACGCAGTATTTT
CASSLGGADTQYF
>TRBV6-5|once|NA|TRBJ1-1
TGTGCCAGCAGTTTTCAGTATAACACTGAAGCTTTCTTT
CASSFQYNTEAFF
>TRBV4-1|NA|TRBD1|TRBJ1-5
TGCGCCAGCAGCCAAGATGGGGCAGGGGGTCAGCCCCAGCATTTT
CASSQDGAGGQPQHF